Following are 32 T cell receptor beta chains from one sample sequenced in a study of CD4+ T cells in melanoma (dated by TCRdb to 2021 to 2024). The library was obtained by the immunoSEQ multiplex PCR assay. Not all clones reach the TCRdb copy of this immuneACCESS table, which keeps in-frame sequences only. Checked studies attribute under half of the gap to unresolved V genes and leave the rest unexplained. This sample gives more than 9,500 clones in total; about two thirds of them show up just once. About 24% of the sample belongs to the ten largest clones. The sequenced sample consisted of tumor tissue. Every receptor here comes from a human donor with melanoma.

CDR3 amino acids: CASSTGGQSNQPQHF. CDR3 coding DNA: TGCGCCAGCAGCACCGGAGGACAGAGCAATCAGCCCCAGCATTTT. The chain combines TRBV5-1 with TRBJ1-5; D may be TRBD1 (6 bases). Germline V gene lookup returns CDR1 SGHRS and CDR2 YFSETQ. V was clipped by 4 bases and J by 1 base, with 12 bases between them. The CDR3 length is 15 residues. The whole variable domain, remainder taken from reference TRBV5-1 and TRBJ1-5, is KAGVTQTPRYLIKTRGQQVTLSCSPISGHRSVSWYQQTPGQGLQFLFEYFSETQRNKGNFPGRFSGRQFSNSRSEMNVSTLELGDSALYLCASSTGGQSNQPQHFGDGTRLSIL.

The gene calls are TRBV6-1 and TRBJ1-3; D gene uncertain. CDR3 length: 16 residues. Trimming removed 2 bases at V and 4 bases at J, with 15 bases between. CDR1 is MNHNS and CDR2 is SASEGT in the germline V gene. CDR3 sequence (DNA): TGTGCCAGCAGTGAATGGGAACAGACTATGGGAAACACCATATATTTT. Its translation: CASSEWEQTMGNTIYF.

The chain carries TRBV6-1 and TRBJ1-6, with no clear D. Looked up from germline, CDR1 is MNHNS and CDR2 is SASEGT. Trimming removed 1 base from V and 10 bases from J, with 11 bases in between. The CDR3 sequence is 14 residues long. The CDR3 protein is CASSEDGRGSPLHF. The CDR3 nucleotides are TGTGCCAGCAGTGAAGACGGGAGAGGCTCACCCCTCCACTTT.

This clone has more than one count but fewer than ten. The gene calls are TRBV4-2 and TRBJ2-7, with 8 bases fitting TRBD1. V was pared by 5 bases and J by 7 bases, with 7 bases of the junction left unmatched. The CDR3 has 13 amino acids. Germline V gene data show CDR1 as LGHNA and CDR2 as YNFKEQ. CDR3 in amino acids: CASSLTGAREQYF. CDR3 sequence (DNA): TGTGCCAGCAGCTTGACAGGGGCCCGGGAGCAGTACTTC.

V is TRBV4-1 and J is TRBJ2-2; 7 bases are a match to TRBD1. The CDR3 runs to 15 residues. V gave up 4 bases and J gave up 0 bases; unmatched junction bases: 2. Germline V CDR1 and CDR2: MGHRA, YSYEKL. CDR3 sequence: CASSRGQSNTGELFF. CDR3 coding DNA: TGCGCCAGCAGCCGGGGACAGTCGAACACCGGGGAGCTGTTTTTT.

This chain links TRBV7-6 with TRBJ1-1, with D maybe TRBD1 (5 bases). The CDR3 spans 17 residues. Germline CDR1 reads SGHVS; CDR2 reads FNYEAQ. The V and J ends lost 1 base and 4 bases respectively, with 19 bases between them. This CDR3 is CASSLESWAVGGTEAFF. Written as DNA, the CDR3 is TGTGCCAGCAGCTTAGAATCCTGGGCTGTGGGGGGCACTGAAGCTTTCTTT.

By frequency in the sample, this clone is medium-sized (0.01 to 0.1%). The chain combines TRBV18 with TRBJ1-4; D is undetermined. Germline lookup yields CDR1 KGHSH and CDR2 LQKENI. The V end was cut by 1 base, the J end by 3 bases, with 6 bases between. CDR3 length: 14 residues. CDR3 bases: TGTGCCAGCTCACCACAGGAGGCTAATGAAAAACTGTTTTTT. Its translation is CASSPQEANEKLFF. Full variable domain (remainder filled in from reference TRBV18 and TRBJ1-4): NAGVMQNPRHLVRRRGQEARLRCSPMKGHSHVYWYRQLPEEGLKFMVYLQKENIIDESGMPKERFSAEFPKEGPSILRIQQVVRGDSAAYFCASSPQEANEKLFFGSGTQLSVL.

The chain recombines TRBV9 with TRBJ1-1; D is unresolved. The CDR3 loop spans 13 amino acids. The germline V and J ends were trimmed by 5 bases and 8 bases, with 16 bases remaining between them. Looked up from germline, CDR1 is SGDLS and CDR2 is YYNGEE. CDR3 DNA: TGTGCCAGCAGTCTAAGGGCAGGTACAGAAGCTTTCTTT. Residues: CASSLRAGTEAFF.

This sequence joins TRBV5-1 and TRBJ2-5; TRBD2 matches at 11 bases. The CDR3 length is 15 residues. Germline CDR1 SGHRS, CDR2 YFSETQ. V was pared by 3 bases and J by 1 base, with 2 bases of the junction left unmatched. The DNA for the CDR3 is TGCGCCAGCAGCTGGGGACTAGCGGTCCAAGAGACCCAGTACTTC. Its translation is CASSWGLAVQETQYF.

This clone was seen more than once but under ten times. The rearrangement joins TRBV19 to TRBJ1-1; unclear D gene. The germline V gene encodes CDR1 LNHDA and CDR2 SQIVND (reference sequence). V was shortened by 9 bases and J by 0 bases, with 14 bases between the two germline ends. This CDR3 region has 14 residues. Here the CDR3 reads CASTRSVMNTEAFF. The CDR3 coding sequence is TGTGCCAGCACGAGATCCGTCATGAACACTGAAGCTTTCTTT.

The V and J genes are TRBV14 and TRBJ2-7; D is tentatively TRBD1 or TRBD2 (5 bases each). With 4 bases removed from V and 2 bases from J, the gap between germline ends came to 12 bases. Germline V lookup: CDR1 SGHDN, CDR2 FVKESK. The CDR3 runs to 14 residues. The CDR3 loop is CASSLAGTPYEQYF. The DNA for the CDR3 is TGTGCCAGCAGCCTTGCCGGGACCCCCTACGAGCAGTACTTC.

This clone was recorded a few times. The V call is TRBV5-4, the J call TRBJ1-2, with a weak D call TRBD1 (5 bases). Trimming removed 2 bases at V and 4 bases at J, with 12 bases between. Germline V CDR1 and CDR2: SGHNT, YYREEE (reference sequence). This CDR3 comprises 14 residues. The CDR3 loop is CASSFIQGPYGYTF. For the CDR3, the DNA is TGTGCCAGCAGCTTCATTCAGGGTCCCTATGGCTACACCTTC.

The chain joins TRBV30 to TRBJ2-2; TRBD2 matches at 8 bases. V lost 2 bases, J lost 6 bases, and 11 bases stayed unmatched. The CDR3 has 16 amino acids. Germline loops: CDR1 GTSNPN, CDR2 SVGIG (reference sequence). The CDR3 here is CAWSPRSLAGAGELFF. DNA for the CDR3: TGTGCCTGGAGTCCCCGAAGTCTAGCGGGTGCCGGGGAGCTGTTTTTT.

For the CDR3, the DNA is TGTGCCTGGAGTGTAACCGCAAATTCACCCCTCCACTTT. This encodes CAWSVTANSPLHF. This chain uses TRBV30 with TRBJ1-6; the D is unclear. In germline, CDR1 is GTSNPN, CDR2 SVGIG (reference sequence). The CDR3 is 13 residues long. The ends were cut back, 0 bases at V and 7 bases at J, with 7 bases in the middle.

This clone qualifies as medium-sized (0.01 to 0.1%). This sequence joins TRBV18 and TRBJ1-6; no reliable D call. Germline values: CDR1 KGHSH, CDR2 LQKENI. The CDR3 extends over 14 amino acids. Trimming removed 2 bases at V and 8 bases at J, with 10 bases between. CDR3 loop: CASSPAVSHSPLHF. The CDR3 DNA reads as TGTGCCAGCTCACCAGCGGTCTCCCATTCACCCCTCCACTTT.

In nucleotides, the CDR3 is TGTGCCAGCAGCTTAGGGCTACAGTTGAACACTGAAGCTTTCTTT. Protein sequence: CASSLGLQLNTEAFF. The chain uses TRBV7-2 and TRBJ1-1, with no clear D. V was trimmed by 1 base and J by 0 bases, leaving 9 bases between them. Germline CDR1 is SGHTA and CDR2 is FQGNSA. This CDR3 region has 15 residues.

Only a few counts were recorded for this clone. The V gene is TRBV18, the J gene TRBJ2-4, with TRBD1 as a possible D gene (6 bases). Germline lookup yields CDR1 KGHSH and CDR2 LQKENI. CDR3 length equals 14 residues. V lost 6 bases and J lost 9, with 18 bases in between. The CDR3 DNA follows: TGTGCCAGCTCGCTAAACAGGGAAGGAGGCATTCAGTACTTC. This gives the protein CASSLNREGGIQYF.

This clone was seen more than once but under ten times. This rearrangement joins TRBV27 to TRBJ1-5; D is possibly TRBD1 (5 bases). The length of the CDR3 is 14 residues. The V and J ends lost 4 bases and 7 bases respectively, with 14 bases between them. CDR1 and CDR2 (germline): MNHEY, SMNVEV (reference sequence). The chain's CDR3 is CASSSQGQGQPQHF. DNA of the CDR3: TGTGCCAGCAGTTCCCAGGGCCAGGGACAGCCCCAGCATTTT.

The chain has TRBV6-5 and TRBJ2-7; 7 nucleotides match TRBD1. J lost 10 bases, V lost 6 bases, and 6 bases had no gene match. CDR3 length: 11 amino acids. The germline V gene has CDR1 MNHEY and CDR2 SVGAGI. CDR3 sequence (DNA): TGTGCCAGCAGCCAGGGGACAGTACAGTACTTC. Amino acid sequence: CASSQGTVQYF.

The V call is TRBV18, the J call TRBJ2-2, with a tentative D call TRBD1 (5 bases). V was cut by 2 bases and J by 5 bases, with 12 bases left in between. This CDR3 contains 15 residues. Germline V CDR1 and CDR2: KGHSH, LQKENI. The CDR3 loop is CASSPVADSTGELFF. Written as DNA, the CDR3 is TGTGCCAGCTCACCAGTCGCTGACAGTACCGGGGAGCTGTTTTTT.

CDR3 bases: TGTGCCAGCAGCCCGACAGGGGTCTCCTACGAGCAGTACTTC. Encoded protein: CASSPTGVSYEQYF. The chain joins TRBV5-6 to TRBJ2-7; 8 bases are shared with TRBD1. V dropped 4 bases and J dropped 0; count of bases not matched to a gene: 3. The germline gives CDR1 SGHDT, CDR2 YYEEEE. This CDR3 comprises 14 residues.

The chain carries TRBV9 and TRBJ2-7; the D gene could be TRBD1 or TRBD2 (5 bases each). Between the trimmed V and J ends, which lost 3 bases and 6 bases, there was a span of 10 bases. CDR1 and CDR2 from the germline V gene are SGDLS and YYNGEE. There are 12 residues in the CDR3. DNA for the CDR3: TGTGCCAGCAGCGGGGACGAGGGCGAGCAGTACTTC. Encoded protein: CASSGDEGEQYF.

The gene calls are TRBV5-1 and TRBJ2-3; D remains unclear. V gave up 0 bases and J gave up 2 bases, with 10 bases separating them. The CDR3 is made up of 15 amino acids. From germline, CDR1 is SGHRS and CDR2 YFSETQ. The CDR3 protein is CASSLGQYTTDTQYF. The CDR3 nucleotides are TGCGCCAGCAGCTTGGGGCAGTACACCACAGATACGCAGTATTTT.

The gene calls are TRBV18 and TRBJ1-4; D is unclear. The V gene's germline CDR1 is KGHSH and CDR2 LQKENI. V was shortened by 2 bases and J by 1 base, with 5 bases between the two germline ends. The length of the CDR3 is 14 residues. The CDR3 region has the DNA TGTGCCAGCTCACCAGAAATAACTAATGAAAAACTGTTTTTT. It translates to CASSPEITNEKLFF.

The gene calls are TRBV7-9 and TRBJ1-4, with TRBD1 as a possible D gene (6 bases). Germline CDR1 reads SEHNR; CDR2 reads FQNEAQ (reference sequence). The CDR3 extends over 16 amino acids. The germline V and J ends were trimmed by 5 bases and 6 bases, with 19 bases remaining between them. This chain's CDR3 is CASSRSLQGGYEKLFF. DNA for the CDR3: TGTGCCAGCAGCCGGTCATTACAGGGAGGGTATGAAAAACTGTTTTTT.

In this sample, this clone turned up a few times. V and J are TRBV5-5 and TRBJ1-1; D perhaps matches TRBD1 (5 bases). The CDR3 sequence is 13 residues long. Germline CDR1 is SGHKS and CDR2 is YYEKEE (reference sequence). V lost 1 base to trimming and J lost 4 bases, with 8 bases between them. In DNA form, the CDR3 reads TGTGCCAGCAGCTTGTGGGGGGGCACTGAAGCTTTCTTT. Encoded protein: CASSLWGGTEAFF.

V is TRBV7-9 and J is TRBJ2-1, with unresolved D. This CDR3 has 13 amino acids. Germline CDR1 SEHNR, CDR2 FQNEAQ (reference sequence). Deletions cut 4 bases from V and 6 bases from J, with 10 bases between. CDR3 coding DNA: TGTGCCAGCAGCTCCGGCTCCCTCAATGAGCAGTTCTTC. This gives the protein CASSSGSLNEQFF. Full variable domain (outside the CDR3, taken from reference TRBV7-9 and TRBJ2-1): DTGVSQNPRHKITKRGQNVTFRCDPISEHNRLYWYRQTLGQGPEFLTYFQNEAQLEKSRLLSDRFSAERPKGSFSTLEIQRTEQGDSAMYLCASSSGSLNEQFFGPGTRLTVL.

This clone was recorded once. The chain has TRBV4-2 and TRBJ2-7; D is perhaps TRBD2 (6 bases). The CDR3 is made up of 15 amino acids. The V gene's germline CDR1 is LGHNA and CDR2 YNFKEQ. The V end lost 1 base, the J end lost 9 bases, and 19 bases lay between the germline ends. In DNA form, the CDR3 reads TGTGCCAGCAGCCAAGGGGGGGTTTCCCCTACGAGGCAGTACTTC. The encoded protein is CASSQGGVSPTRQYF.

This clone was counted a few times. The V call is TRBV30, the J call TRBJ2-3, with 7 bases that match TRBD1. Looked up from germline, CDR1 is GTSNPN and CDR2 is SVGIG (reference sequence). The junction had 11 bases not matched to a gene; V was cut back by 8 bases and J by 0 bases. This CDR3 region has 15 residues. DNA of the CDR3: TGTGCCATAAACAGGGGTGGGTTGAGCACAGATACGCAGTATTTT. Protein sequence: CAINRGGLSTDTQYF.

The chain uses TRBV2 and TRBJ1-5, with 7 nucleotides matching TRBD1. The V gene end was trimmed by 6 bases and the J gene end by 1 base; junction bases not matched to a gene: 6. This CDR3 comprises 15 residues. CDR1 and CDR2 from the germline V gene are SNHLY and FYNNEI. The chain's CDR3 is CASRSDRASNQPQHF. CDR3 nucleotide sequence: TGTGCCAGCAGGTCCGACAGGGCAAGCAATCAGCCCCAGCATTTT. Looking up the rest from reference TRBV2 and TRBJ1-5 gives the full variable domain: EPEVTQTPSHQVTQMGQEVILRCVPISNHLYFYWYRQILGQKVEFLVSFYNNEISEKSEIFDDQFSVERPDGSNFTLKIRSTKLEDSAMYFCASRSDRASNQPQHFGDGTRLSIL.

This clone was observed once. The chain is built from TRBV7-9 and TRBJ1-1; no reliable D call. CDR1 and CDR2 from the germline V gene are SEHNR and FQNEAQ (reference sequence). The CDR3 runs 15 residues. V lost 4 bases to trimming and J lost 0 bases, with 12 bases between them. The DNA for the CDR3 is TGTGCCAGCAGCTCCTTCGACCGACTGAACACTGAAGCTTTCTTT. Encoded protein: CASSSFDRLNTEAFF.

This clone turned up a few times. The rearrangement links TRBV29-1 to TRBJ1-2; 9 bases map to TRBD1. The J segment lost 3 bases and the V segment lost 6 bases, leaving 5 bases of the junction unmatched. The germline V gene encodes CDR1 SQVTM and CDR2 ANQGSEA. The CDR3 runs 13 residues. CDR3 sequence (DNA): TGCAGCGTCGTACAGGGGGCGGACTATGGCTACACCTTC. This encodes CSVVQGADYGYTF.